This T cell receptor (beta chain) was profiled in a study of T cell responses to AZD1222 COVID-19 vaccine. Study observations and caveats: Without day 14 samples, only post-peak T cell repertoires were studied. Most donors were white British, females outnumbered males, and clonal diversity was possibly underestimated.

Trimming stripped 2 bases from V and 7 bases from J, with 9 bases between. Germline V CDR1 and CDR2: SNHLY, FYNNEI. This CDR3 region has 14 residues. This clone was observed a few times. Its antigen is still unknown. The assay was immunoSEQ multiplex PCR, and TCRdb's table has in-frame clones only and misses some. The table has some 150,000 clones, roughly 87% seen once. This receptor was taken from an adult who received the AZD1222 COVID-19 vaccine. The sample was peripheral blood, taken 28 days after the second AZD1222 dose. The chain recombines TRBV2 with TRBJ1-6; TRBD1 is a possible D gene (6 bases). The CDR3 protein is CASSERGGNSPLHF. The CDR3 DNA reads TGTGCCAGCAGTGAAAGGGGGGGGAATTCACCCCTCCACTTT.